This T cell receptor beta chain emerged from a study of T cell responses to AZD1222 COVID-19 vaccine. Findings of the study overall: Spike-specific TCR breadth and depth grew following two AZD1222 doses.

Assay used: immunoSEQ multiplex PCR; TCRdb lists only in-frame clones, some missing. The data hold about 66,000 clones, with about 90% observed a single time. To note about this clone: Its antigen is not identified. This sample includes further DNA sequences coding for the same CDR3.

The V and J ends lost 2 bases and 7 bases respectively, with 12 bases between them. The CDR3 is 13 amino acids. Germline V gene sequence: CDR1 SGDLS, CDR2 YYNGEE. The chain links TRBV9 to TRBJ1-2; tentatively, D is TRBD1 (6 bases). The sequencing here drew on peripheral blood, taken on day 0 of AZD1222 vaccination. The source of this sequence is an adult in good health. The CDR3 nucleotides are TGTGCCAGCAGCGTGGAAGGGGGAGGTGGCTACACCTTC. Protein: CASSVEGGGGYTF.